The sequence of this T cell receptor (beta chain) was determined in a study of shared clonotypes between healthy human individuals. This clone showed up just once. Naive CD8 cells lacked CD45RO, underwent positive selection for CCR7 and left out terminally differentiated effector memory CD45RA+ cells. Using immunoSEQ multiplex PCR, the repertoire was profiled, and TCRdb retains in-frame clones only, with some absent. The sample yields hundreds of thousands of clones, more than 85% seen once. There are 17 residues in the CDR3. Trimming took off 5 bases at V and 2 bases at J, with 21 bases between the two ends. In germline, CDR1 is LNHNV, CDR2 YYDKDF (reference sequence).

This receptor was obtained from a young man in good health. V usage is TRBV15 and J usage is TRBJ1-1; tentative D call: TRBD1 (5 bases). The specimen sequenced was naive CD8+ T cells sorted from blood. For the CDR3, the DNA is TGTGCCACCAGCTCCATGGGCAGGTCGAGGGGTAACACTGAAGCTTTCTTT. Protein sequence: CATSSMGRSRGNTEAFF. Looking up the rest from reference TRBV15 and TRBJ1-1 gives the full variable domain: DAMVIQNPRYQVTQFGKPVTLSCSQTLNHNVMYWYQQKSSQAPKLLFHYYDKDFNNEADTPDNFQSRRPNTSFCFLDIRSPGLGDTAMYLCATSSMGRSRGNTEAFFGQGTRLTVV.